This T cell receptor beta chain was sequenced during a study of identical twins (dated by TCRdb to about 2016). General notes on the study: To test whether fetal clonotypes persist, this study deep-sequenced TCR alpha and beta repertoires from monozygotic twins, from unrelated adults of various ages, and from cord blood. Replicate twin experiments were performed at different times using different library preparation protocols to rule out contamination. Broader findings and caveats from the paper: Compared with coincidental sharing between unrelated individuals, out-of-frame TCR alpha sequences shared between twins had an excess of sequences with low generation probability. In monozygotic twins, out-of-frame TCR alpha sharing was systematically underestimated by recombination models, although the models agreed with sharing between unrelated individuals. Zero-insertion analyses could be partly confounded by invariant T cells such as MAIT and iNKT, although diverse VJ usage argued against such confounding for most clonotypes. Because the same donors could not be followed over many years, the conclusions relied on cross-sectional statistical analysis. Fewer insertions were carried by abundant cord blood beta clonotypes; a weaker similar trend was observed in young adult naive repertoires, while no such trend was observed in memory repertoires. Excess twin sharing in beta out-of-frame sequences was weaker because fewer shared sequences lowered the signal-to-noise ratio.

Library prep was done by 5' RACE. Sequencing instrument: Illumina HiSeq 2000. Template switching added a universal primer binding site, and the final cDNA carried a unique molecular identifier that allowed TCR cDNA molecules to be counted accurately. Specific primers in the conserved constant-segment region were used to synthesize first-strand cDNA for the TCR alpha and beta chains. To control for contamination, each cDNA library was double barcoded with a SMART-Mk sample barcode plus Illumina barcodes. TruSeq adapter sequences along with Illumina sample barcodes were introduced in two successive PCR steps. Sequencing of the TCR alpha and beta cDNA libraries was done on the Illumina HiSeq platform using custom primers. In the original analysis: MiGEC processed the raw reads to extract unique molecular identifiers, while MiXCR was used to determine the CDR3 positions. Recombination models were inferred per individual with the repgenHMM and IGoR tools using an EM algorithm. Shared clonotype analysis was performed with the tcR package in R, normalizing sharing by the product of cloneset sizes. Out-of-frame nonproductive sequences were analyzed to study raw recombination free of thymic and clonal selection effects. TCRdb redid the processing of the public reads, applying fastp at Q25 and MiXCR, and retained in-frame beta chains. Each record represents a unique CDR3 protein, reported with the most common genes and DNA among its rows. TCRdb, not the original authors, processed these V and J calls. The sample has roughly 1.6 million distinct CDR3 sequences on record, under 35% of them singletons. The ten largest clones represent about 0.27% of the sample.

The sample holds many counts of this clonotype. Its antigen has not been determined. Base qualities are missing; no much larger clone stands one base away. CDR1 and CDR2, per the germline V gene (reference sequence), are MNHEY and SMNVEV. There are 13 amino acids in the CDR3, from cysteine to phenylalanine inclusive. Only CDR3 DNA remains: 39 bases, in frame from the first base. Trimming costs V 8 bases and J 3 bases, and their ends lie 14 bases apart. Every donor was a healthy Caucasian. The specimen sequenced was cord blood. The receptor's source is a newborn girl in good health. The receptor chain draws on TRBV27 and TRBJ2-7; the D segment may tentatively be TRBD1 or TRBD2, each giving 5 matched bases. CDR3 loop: CASSRDPYYEQYF. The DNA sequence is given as TGTGCCAGCTCGAGGGACCCCTACTACGAGCAGTACTTC.